This T cell receptor beta chain was obtained from a study of CD8+CD57+ T cells in acquired aplastic anemia (dated by TCRdb to 2016 to 2018). Turning to the overall study: A mean of around 3 ug of DNA, ranging from 0.2 to 27.4 ug, was extracted from sorted CD4+ and CD8+ cells. CD8+CD57+ expansion was defined as frequency above the mean frequency observed in healthy subjects. General findings and caveats noted by the study authors: Between patients and healthy controls, no significant difference in CD8+ Simpson's diversity was found (P=0.060). Although around 30 CD8+ CDR3 sequences were shared by patients and controls, these sequences appeared highly expressed in patients and within the immunodominant clones of patients.

Profiling of TCR beta VDJ combinations and CDR3 sequences used genomic DNA as the template. An Illumina HiSeq 2000 was the platform used for TCR repertoire sequencing. Regarding the original processing steps: TRBV/TRBJ rearrangement plots, CDR3 size and DJ length profiles, and Simpson's diversity index were used to assess repertoires. The immunodominant clone was defined as the most abundant DNA sequence in deep sequencing data. CDR3 amino acid sequences were checked for sharing between subjects and were compared against published repertoires and the VDJdb database. TCRdb itself trimmed the public reads at Q25 with fastp, ran MiXCR and retained productive beta chains. Each CDR3 protein gets just one entry, which takes the most common genes and DNA from the rows behind it. TCRdb assigned the V and J calls; the authors' analysis was not used. This sample is represented by about 190,000 distinct CDR3 sequences; approximately 50% of them were singletons. The ten largest clones add up to around 8.8% of the sample.

Patients chosen for sequencing had shown expansion of CD8+CD57+ cells by flow cytometry. Every patient had severe acquired aplastic anemia, diagnosed using the International Study of Aplastic Anemia and Agranulocytosis and Camitta criteria. At the time blood was sampled, none of the patients had received any therapy. In this study, sorted CD4+ and CD8+ T cells from the blood of healthy subjects and of severe aplastic anemia patients had their TCR repertoires deep-sequenced. Patients were enrolled in the USA under clinicaltrials.gov protocols 00001620, 01623167, 00001397, 00071045, 00081523 and 00961064. Ficoll-Paque density gradient centrifugation was used to isolate peripheral blood mononuclear cells. Before DNA extraction, CD4+ and CD8+ T cells were sorted with FACS or magnetic beads. In regard to this clonotype: What this receptor recognizes is not known. The junction differs from germline at one of its ends, possibly a read error.

The CDR3 runs 15 residues from the cysteine to the phenylalanine. Of all the DNA, just the CDR3 is kept, 45 bases in frame from base 1. CDR1 and CDR2 are drawn from the germline V gene: SNHLY, FYNNEI. Sequenced sample: sorted CD4+, CD8+, or CD8+CD57+ T cells (not recorded which) from PBMCs. This receptor was identified in a human donor with aplastic anemia. The chain couples TRBV2 to TRBJ1-3, with TRBD1 as a weak D call on 6 bases. The CDR3 corresponds to CASRKRTASGNTVYF. The nucleotide sequence is given as TGTGCCAGCAGAAAAAGGACAGCCTCTGGAAACACCGTATATTTT.